The clone carrying this T cell receptor (beta chain) occurred once. CDR3 length: 16 amino acids. Germline V gene lookup returns CDR1 SGHTA and CDR2 FQGNSA. V was pared by 0 bases and J by 4 bases, with 15 bases between. As originally analysed: Amplification of reference gene primers provided the estimated nucleated cell counts. The protocol was immunoSEQ multiplex PCR, while the TCRdb copy is restricted to in-frame clones and leaves out a portion. That table gives V, J and clone size, and the DNA gave D and trimming. The sample has about 300,000 clones, 70% to 90% seen once. The record originates from a study of blood T cell repertoires in COVID-19. Study in general: Both acute and convalescent COVID-19 samples were obtained from the United States, Italy and Spain. From T cells, B-cell-depleted T cells, or PBMCs came the material, which was cDNA or gDNA.

This clonotype originated in a man aged 70 or older with acute or convalescent COVID-19. The chain employs TRBV7-2 and TRBJ2-5, with D possibly TRBD2 on 6 matching bases. Sequencing used peripheral blood. CDR3 sequence (DNA): TGTGCCAGCAGCTTAGCGCTGGCAGCCGGGGGAGAGACCCAGTACTTC. Protein sequence: CASSLALAAGGETQYF.